The T cell receptor (beta chain) under discussion was sequenced for a study of shared clonotypes between healthy human individuals (dated by TCRdb to 2020 to 2022). For context, the study as a whole: A few men and two women, aged 18 to 49 years, made up the cohort. For each donor, CD4 naive and CD4 memory were each given three plates, CD8 naive was given two plates, and CD8 memory was given one plate. The study deeply sequenced blood TCR repertoires of about 5 healthy adults to estimate repertoire size and the extent of clonotype sharing between individuals. Libraries were prepared and TCR repertoires were sequenced by different laboratories using diverse techniques, in order to increase sequencing depth and limit assay-specific biases. Each donor's leukapheresis produced roughly between roughly 0.94 and 9.5 billion PBMCs. What the research found in general, with its limitations: Because the study included a small number of donors, the genetic and exposure-history diversity represented was limited. Sharing across a few donors was observed for around 5% of naive CD4, over 3% of naive CD8, over 2% of memory CD4, and around 0.42% of memory CD8 clonotypes. Pairwise subsampling indicated that sequencing depth was expected to affect the degree of clonotype sharing among donors. Rarefaction of sorted-subset datasets indicated incomplete sequencing despite the large sequencing depth. Sampling was restricted to blood, and TCR repertoires in tissue are likely to differ from TCR repertoires in blood. Estimated clonotype richness was generally larger for naive than for memory subsets. Compared with non-shared clonotypes, the clonotypes found in all four sorted-subset donors had higher generation probabilities.

Concerning this clone: The clone's antigen remains unknown. There are no base qualities to consult, and no much larger clone falls within one base.

Donors were healthy HIV-negative adults with no recently reported acute infections or vaccinations. Every donor was a Caucasian adult residing in Nashville, Tennessee, USA. CD4+ T cells were enriched by magnetic negative selection, after which naive cells were positively selected on CD45RA and the negative fraction was taken as the memory subset. Blood was collected by leukapheresis, and PBMCs were isolated by Ficoll-Histopaque density gradient centrifugation and then cryopreserved in liquid nitrogen vapor phase. Analytical flow cytometry was used to check the purity and quantity of each magnetically sorted T cell population. From each sorted fraction, genomic DNA was isolated and quantified by UV absorbance on a Nanodrop 2000c. TCR CDR3 regions were amplified from genomic DNA by multiplex PCR using the deep immunoSEQ assay. Genomic DNA extracted from each cell subset was distributed evenly over all wells of several immunoSEQ 96-well plates, and each plate served as one replicate. For sorted subsets, roughly 200 ng of genomic DNA, equivalent to roughly 33,000 T cell genomes, went into each replicate PCR. Purified libraries were measured with a Qubit 3.0 fluorometer, size-checked on a Bioanalyzer 2100, and measured again with the KAPA Library Quantification kit. Each immunoSEQ 96-well plate was sequenced on its own single-read 150-cycle Illumina NextSeq 550 flow cell. The original pipeline was this. Because the immunoSEQ output included only junctional sequences and no quality scores, the filtering could not be the same as the filtering used for full-length reads. To assign V/J genes and CDR3, sequences were annotated using PyIR, a Python wrapper for IgBLAST v1.9, with IMGT germline references. Reads were filtered out if the reads had weak V/J assignments (E-value above 1e-6), no CDR3, stop codons, out-of-frame junctions, or ambiguous translated residues. V3J clonotypes were defined as sequences sharing the same inferred V gene, J gene, and CDR3 amino acid sequence. Percentage overlap between repertoires was calculated by dividing the number of shared unique clonotypes by the size of the smaller repertoire. Repertoire richness was assessed with RTK rarefaction, the Chao1 estimator, and Recon v2.1 estimates of unobserved clonotypes. For all TCRbeta clonotypes obtained by the gDNA method from a few donors, generation probabilities were computed with OLGA. This is the immuneACCESS table as TCRdb keeps it, with only in-frame sequences that have V and J called. A part of the clones is gone; compared with another copy, unresolved V genes explain less than half, and the rest is unexplained. That table gives V, J and clone size, and the DNA gave D and trimming. The sample contains 640,000 or so clones, around 72% of them found a single time. The ten largest clones represent about 1.7% of the sample.

The sample comprised memory CD4+ T cells sorted from blood. The sample's cell subset or site label is to be understood as: CD45RA-negative fraction. This sequence was found in a young woman in good health.

The CDR3: CASTGTGRNEKLFF. Read as DNA, the sequence is TGTGCCAGCACGGGGACAGGGAGGAATGAAAAACTGTTTTTT. The receptor chain draws on TRBV6-5 and TRBJ1-4, and TRBD1 matches 9 of the central bases. Ends trimmed: V by 7 bases, J by 5 bases; bases unmatched to a gene: 5. CDR3 length: 14 amino acids, cysteine to phenylalanine. CDR3 DNA only is kept here, 42 bases in frame from base 1. As encoded in the germline V gene, CDR1 is MNHEY while CDR2 is SVGAGI.